This T cell receptor beta chain was identified during a study of blood T cell repertoires in COVID-19. Study information: Spain, Italy and the United States supplied samples that represented acute and convalescent COVID-19. T cells, B-cell-depleted T cells, or PBMCs supplied cDNA or gDNA.

Enrolled during active infection, Seattle patients were then followed longitudinally. Germline trimming cut 0 bases from V and 3 bases from J; bases unmatched to any gene: 4. CDR1 and CDR2 from the germline V gene are MNHEY and SVGAGI. There are 15 residues in the CDR3. In the original analysis: Scientists estimated how many nucleated cells there were by amplifying reference gene primers. Here immunoSEQ multiplex PCR was the method, and the copy in TCRdb shows in-frame clones only, minus some. Clone size and the V and J calls come from that table; the DNA yielded D and trimming. The sample yields 150,000 or so clones, about 90% seen once.

Sequenced sample: peripheral blood. The TCR sequence derives from a man aged 25-45 years with COVID-19, enrolled during active disease. The chain uses TRBV6-5 and TRBJ2-5, with 7 bases matching TRBD2. CDR3 nucleotide sequence: TGTGCCAGCAGTTACTCGGGTGGGGGGGAAGAGACCCAGTACTTC. It specifies CASSYSGGGEETQYF.